This T cell receptor (beta chain) originates from a study of cytotoxic CD8 clonotypes in ibrutinib-treated CLL. Assay: immunoSEQ multiplex PCR; the TCRdb copy retains only in-frame clones and omits some. The data hold approximately 320,000 clones, with about 64% observed a single time. Germline V CDR1 and CDR2: SGHTA, FQGTGA. CDR3 size: 14 residues. The V gene lost 1 base and the J gene lost 4 bases, with 10 bases spanning the gap. This chain connects TRBV7-3 to TRBJ2-5; D is possibly TRBD1 (5 bases). The receptor comes from a human donor with chronic lymphocytic leukemia. This sample comprised PBMCs, obtained after 36 months of ibrutinib treatment. The CDR3 DNA sequence: TGTGCCAGCAGCTTAAGGCAGGGTAGAGAGACCCAGTACTTC. It specifies CASSLRQGRETQYF.